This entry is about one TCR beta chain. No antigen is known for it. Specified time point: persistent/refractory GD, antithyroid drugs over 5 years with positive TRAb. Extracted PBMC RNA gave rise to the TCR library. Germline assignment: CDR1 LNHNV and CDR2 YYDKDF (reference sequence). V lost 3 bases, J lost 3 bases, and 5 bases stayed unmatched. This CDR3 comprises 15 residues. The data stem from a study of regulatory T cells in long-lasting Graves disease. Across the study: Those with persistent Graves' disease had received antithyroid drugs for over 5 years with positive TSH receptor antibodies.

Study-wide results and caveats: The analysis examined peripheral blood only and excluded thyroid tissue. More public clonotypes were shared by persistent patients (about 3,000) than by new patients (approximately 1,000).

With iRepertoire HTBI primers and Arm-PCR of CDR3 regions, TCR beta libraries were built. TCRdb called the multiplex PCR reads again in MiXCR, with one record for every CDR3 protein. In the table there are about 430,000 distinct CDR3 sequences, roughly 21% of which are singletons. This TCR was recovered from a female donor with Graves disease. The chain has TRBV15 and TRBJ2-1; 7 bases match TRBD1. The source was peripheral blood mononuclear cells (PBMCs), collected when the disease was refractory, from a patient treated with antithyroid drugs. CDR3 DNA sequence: TGTGCCACCAGCAGTTACAGGGGTGGCTACAATGAGCAGTTCTTC. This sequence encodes CATSSYRGGYNEQFF.